This T cell receptor beta chain was found in a study of blood T cell repertoires in COVID-19. Across the whole study: Collection of acute and convalescent COVID-19 samples took place in the United States, Italy and Spain. In each case, the material was cDNA or gDNA derived from T cells, B-cell-depleted T cells, or PBMCs.

This clone has only one observation. Authors' processing steps: Reference gene primer amplification in the assay estimated nucleated cell counts. TCRdb's table, derived via immunoSEQ multiplex PCR, lists solely in-frame clones and lacks some. V, J and clone size reflect that table, while D and trimming were determined from the DNA. The data show 100,000 or so clones, around 85% seen once. In germline, CDR1 is MDHEN, CDR2 SYDVKM. The J segment lost 10 bases and the V segment lost 0 bases, leaving 5 bases of the junction unmatched. The CDR3 contains 14 residues. The sequence was collected from a human donor in a cohort sampled during active COVID-19. The chain employs TRBV28 and TRBJ2-1; 8 nucleotides match TRBD1. Sequencing was carried out using peripheral blood. Written as DNA, the CDR3 is TGTGCCAGCAGTTTATGGGACAGGGTCTACGAGCAGTTCTTC. It encodes CASSLWDRVYEQFF.